A single sample gave rise to the 21 T cell receptor beta chains below, sequenced in a study of T cells expressing NK-cell markers. Each CDR3 protein gets one entry in TCRdb, which reprocessed the 5' RACE reads and gives no DNA. The listing contains about 170,000 distinct CDR3 sequences. What was sequenced was blood T cells: a sorted CD56 or NKG2C T cell subset, CD4+ or CD8+ T cells, or bulk PBMC T cells (not recorded which). These receptors came from a man aged 18-70 years in good health.

The chain recombines TRBV7-6 with TRBJ1-2; there is no DNA to check the TCRdb D call of TRBD1. The CDR3 spans 12 residues. Germline CDR1 SGHVS, CDR2 FNYEAQ. The CDR3 loop reads CASSSDRAGYTF. Drawing the rest from reference TRBV7-6 and TRBJ1-2, the complete variable domain is GAGVSQSPRYKVTKRGQDVALRCDPISGHVSLYWYRQALGQGPEFLTYFNYEAQQDKSGLPNDRFSAERPEGSISTLTIQRTEQRDSAMYRCASSSDRAGYTFGSGTRLTVV.

The rearrangement joins TRBV6-5 to TRBJ2-1; TCRdb designates TRBD2, a call that cannot be tested without DNA. Germline CDR1 reads MNHEY; CDR2 reads SVGAGI. The CDR3 consists of 17 residues. This CDR3 is CASSWVGRAGGLNEQFF.

The genes are TRBV29-1 and TRBJ1-2; without DNA, the TCRdb call of TRBD1 cannot be checked. CDR3 size: 14 residues. CDR1 SQVTM and CDR2 ANQGSEA come from the germline V gene. The CDR3 region is CSAEGQGKNYGYTF.

V gene TRBV28 combines with J gene TRBJ2-7. The germline V gene encodes CDR1 MDHEN and CDR2 SYDVKM. The CDR3 length is 14 residues. The CDR3 is CASSPQWRRYEQYF.

The CDR3 here is CASSVGGAGSPLHF. This chain joins TRBV9 and TRBJ1-6. CDR1 and CDR2 from the germline V gene are SGDLS and YYNGEE. The CDR3 is 14 amino acids.

J is TRBJ2-7 and V is TRBV14; TCRdb's assignment of TRBD1 cannot be checked, as there is no DNA. The CDR3 runs 15 residues. Germline V gene sequence: CDR1 SGHDN, CDR2 FVKESK. CDR3 sequence: CASSQEGTRENEQYF. Looking up the rest from reference TRBV14 and TRBJ2-7 gives the full variable domain: EAGVTQFPSHSVIEKGQTVTLRCDPISGHDNLYWYRRVMGKEIKFLLHFVKESKQDESGMPNNRFLAERTGGTYSTLKVQPAELEDSGVYFCASSQEGTRENEQYFGPGTRLTVT.

The chain links TRBV12-3 or TRBV12-4 to TRBJ2-6; TCRdb lists TRBD2, though no DNA is available to test this call. The length of the CDR3 is 18 residues. CDR3 loop: CASTLRLAGRAGANVLTF.

The chain has TRBV29-1 and TRBJ2-3; TCRdb's D call, TRBD1, is unchecked because there is no DNA. The germline gives CDR1 SQVTM, CDR2 ANQGSEA. CDR3 length equals 14 residues. The CDR3 is CSVGQGRYTDTQYF.

The chain has TRBV28 and TRBJ2-2; TCRdb picks TRBD1, but there is no DNA to check that call. The germline V gene has CDR1 MDHEN and CDR2 SYDVKM. The CDR3 loop spans 17 amino acids. The CDR3 reads CASSPIGQFANTGELFF.

The chain has TRBV20-1 and TRBJ1-1; the D gene TCRdb calls, TRBD1, cannot be checked with no DNA. This CDR3 has 11 amino acids. Germline loops: CDR1 DFQATT, CDR2 SNEGSKA (reference sequence). CDR3 amino acids: CSAPRGFEAFF.

The chain's CDR3 is CASSPGTSANYGYTF. V usage is TRBV7-6 and J usage is TRBJ1-2; TCRdb designates TRBD1, a call that cannot be tested without DNA. This CDR3 spans 15 amino acids. Per the germline V gene, CDR1 is SGHVS and CDR2 is FNYEAQ.

The genes are TRBV28 and TRBJ2-1; TCRdb reports TRBD2, a call that lacks DNA to check it against. The CDR3 has 15 amino acids. Germline CDR1 and CDR2: MDHEN and SYDVKM. The CDR3 loop reads CASSFPNTRVDEQFF.

V is TRBV27 and J is TRBJ2-7; TCRdb's D gene call, TRBD1, goes unchecked for lack of DNA. Looked up from germline, CDR1 is MNHEY and CDR2 is SMNVEV (reference sequence). This CDR3 contains 14 residues. This chain's CDR3 is CASSFGQGSYEQYF.

The chain has TRBV15 and TRBJ1-2; without DNA, the TCRdb call of TRBD1 cannot be checked. Germline values: CDR1 LNHNV, CDR2 YYDKDF (reference sequence). CDR3 size: 14 residues. The CDR3 loop reads CATSREQGSYGYTF. Variable domain in full (rest from reference TRBV15 and TRBJ1-2): DAMVIQNPRYQVTQFGKPVTLSCSQTLNHNVMYWYQQKSSQAPKLLFHYYDKDFNNEADTPDNFQSRRPNTSFCFLDIRSPGLGDTAMYLCATSREQGSYGYTFGSGTRLTVV.

This chain joins TRBV15 and TRBJ2-3; as DNA is missing, the TRBD2 call by TCRdb cannot be tested. Germline values: CDR1 LNHNV, CDR2 YYDKDF (reference sequence). This CDR3 region has 16 residues. CDR3 loop: CATSRERASGGDTQYF.

This CDR3 reads CASRIMSDTEAFF. The chain couples TRBV13 to TRBJ1-1. Germline CDR1 is PRHDT and CDR2 is FYEKMQ (reference sequence). This CDR3 is 13 amino acids long.

The rearrangement uses TRBV7-9 and TRBJ1-2; TCRdb picks TRBD1, but there is no DNA to check that call. This CDR3 region has 13 residues. CDR1 and CDR2 (germline): SEHNR, FQNEAQ (reference sequence). The CDR3 reads CASSLAQGEGYTF.

The V and J genes are TRBV20-1 and TRBJ1-5. The germline gives CDR1 DFQATT, CDR2 SNEGSKA (reference sequence). The CDR3 is 14 residues long. The CDR3 here is CSALDVSPYQPQHF.

This chain joins TRBV7-9 and TRBJ1-4; the D call of TRBD1 rests on TCRdb alone, since no DNA is present to check it. The germline gives CDR1 SEHNR, CDR2 FQNEAQ (reference sequence). CDR3 size: 14 residues. This CDR3 reads CASSQEVGDEKLFF. Looking up the rest from reference TRBV7-9 and TRBJ1-4 gives the full variable domain: DTGVSQNPRHKITKRGQNVTFRCDPISEHNRLYWYRQTLGQGPEFLTYFQNEAQLEKSRLLSDRFSAERPKGSFSTLEIQRTEQGDSAMYLCASSQEVGDEKLFFGSGTQLSVL.

This chain uses TRBV3-1 with TRBJ2-7; TCRdb selects TRBD1, and the lack of DNA leaves this call unchecked. This CDR3 spans 16 amino acids. CDR1 and CDR2 (germline): LGHDT, YNNKEL (reference sequence). The CDR3 sequence is CASSPRDRGYSYEQYF.

This chain connects TRBV13 to TRBJ1-1; lacking DNA, the TRBD1 call made by TCRdb goes unchecked. The CDR3 length is 14 residues. Germline V CDR1 and CDR2: PRHDT, FYEKMQ (reference sequence). CDR3 loop: CASSGVTANTEAFF. The full variable domain, its missing parts supplied by reference TRBV13 and TRBJ1-1, is AAGVIQSPRHLIKEKRETATLKCYPIPRHDTVYWYQQGPGQDPQFLISFYEKMQSDKGSIPDRFSAQQFSDYHSELNMSSLELGDSALYFCASSGVTANTEAFFGQGTRLTVV.